This TCR beta chain was identified in a study of T-cell reconstitution after alpha-beta-depleted transplantation in children. Study-wide results and caveats: Newly produced T cells mostly provided counts and TCRbeta diversity after one year, as hyperexpanded clones declined. Two months or so post-transplant, alpha-beta T cells reportedly derived from several hundred expanded graft clones. The origin of high day-60 TCRbeta diversity in some patients lay in surviving recipient T cells and thymic progenitors.

Unique molecular identifiers were built into the TCRbeta library. TCRdb re-derived calls from the PCR reads in MiXCR, one entry per CDR3 protein. The sample contains 600,000 to 800,000 distinct CDR3 sequences, around 14% of which appear only once. This clonotype was recorded a few times. Its specificity is not known. Unmatched junction bases numbered 10, after V lost 4 bases and J lost 1 base. The germline V gene encodes CDR1 SGHRS and CDR2 YFSETQ. This CDR3 is 17 amino acids long. The sequences come from PBMCs, collected before TCRalphabeta/CD19-depleted stem cell transplant. This TCR derives from a girl aged 2 to 10 with congenital amegakaryocytic thrombocytopenia, due to receive a stem cell transplant. The V gene is TRBV5-1, the J gene TRBJ2-3; 9 positions match TRBD2. The CDR3 DNA sequence: TGCGCCAGCAGCCGAGACCCAGGACTAGCGCGCACAGATACGCAGTATTTT. Its translation: CASSRDPGLARTDTQYF. Full variable domain (remainder filled in from reference TRBV5-1 and TRBJ2-3): KAGVTQTPRYLIKTRGQQVTLSCSPISGHRSVSWYQQTPGQGLQFLFEYFSETQRNKGNFPGRFSGRQFSNSRSEMNVSTLELGDSALYLCASSRDPGLARTDTQYFGPGTRLTVL.